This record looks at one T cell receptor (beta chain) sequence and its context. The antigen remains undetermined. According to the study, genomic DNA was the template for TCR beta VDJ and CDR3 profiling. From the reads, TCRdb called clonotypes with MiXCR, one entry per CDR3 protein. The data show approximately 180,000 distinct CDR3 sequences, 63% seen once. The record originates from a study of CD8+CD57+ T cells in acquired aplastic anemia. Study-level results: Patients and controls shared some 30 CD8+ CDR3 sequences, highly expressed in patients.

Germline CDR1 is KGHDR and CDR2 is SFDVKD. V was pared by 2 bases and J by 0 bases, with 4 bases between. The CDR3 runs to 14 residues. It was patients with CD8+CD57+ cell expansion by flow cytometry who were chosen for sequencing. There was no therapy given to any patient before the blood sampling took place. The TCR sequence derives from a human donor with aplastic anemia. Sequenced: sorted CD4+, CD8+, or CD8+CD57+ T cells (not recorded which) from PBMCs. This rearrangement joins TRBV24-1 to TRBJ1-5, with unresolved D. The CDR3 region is CATSDYHSNQPQHF. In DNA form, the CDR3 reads TGTGCCACCAGTGATTACCATAGCAATCAGCCCCAGCATTTT.